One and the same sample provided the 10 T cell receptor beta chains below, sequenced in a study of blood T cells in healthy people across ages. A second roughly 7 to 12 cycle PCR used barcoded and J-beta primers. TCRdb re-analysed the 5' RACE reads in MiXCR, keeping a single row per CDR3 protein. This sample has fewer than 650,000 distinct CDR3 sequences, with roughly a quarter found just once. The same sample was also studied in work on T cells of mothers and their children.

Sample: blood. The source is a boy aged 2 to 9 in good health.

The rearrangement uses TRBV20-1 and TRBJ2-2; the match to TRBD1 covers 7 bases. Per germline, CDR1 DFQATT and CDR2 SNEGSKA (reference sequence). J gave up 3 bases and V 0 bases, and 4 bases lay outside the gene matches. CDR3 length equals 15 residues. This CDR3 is CSARDPGTDTGELFF. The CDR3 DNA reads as TGCAGTGCTAGAGACCCCGGGACAGACACCGGGGAGCTGTTTTTT.

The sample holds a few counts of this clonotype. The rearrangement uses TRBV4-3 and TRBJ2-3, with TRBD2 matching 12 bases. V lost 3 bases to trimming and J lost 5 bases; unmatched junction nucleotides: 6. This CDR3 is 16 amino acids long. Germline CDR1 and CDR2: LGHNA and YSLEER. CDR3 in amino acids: CASSQVRLAGVDTQYF. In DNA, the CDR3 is TGCGCCAGCAGCCAGGTCAGACTAGCGGGAGTAGATACGCAGTATTTT.

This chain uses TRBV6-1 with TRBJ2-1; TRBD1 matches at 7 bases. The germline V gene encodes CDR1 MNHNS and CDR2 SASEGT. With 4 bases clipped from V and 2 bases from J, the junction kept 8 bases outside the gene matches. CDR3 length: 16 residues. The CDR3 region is CASSVATGAPYNEQFF. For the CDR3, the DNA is TGTGCCAGCAGTGTCGCAACAGGGGCCCCCTACAATGAGCAGTTCTTC.

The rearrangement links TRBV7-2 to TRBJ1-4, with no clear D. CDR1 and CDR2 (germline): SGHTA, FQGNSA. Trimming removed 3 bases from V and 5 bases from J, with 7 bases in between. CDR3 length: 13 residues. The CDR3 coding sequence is TGTGCCAGCAGCTTTCGTCTCAATGAAAAACTGTTTTTT. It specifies CASSFRLNEKLFF.

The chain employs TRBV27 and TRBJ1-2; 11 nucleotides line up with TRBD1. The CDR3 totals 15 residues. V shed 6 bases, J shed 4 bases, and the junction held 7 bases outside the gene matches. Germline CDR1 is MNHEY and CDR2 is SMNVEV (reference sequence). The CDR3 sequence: CASSEGTGGSYGYTF. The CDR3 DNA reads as TGTGCCAGCAGCGAAGGGACAGGGGGTAGCTATGGCTACACCTTC.

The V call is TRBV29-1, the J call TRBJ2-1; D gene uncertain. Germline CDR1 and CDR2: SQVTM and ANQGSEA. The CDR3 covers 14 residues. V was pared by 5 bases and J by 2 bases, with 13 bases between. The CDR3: CSVTDPSPYNEQFF. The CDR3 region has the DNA TGCAGCGTTACTGATCCGTCCCCCTACAATGAGCAGTTCTTC.

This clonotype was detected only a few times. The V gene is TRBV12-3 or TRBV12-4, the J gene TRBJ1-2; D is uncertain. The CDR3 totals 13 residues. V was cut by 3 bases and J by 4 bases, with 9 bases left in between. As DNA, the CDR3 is TGTGCCAGCAGTTTGGTCGGCTCCTATGGCTACACCTTC. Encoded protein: CASSLVGSYGYTF.

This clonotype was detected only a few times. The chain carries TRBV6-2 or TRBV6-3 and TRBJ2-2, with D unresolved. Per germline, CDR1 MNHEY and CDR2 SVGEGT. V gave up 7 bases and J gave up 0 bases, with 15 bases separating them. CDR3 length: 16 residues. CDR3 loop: CASIRSVFANTGELFF. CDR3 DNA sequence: TGTGCCAGCATTCGGAGTGTGTTCGCGAACACCGGGGAGCTGTTTTTT.

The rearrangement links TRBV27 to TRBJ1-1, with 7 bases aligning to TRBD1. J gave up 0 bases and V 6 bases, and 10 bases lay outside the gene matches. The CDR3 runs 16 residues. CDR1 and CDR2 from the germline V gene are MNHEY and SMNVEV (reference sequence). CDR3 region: CASSSRQGVMNTEAFF. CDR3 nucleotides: TGTGCCAGCAGCAGCCGACAGGGAGTCATGAACACTGAAGCTTTCTTT.

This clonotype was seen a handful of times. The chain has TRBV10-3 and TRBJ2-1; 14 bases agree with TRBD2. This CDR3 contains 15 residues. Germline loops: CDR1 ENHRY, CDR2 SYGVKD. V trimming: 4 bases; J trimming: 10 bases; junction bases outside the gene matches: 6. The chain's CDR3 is CAISGATSGGEEQFF. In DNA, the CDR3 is TGTGCCATCAGTGGGGCGACTAGCGGGGGGGAAGAGCAGTTCTTC.